A selection of T cell receptor beta chains follows, all from one sample in a study of STAT5B mutations in CD4+ large granular lymphocyte leukemia. The data were produced by immunoSEQ multiplex PCR, yet TCRdb's version contains in-frame clones alone and is incomplete. The sample lists tens of thousands of clones; 65% to 85% were seen once. The sample was CD4+ T cells from blood buffy coats. The receptors come from a human donor in good health. The CDR3 runs from the conserved cysteine through the conserved F or W. The D gene is left open where the match is weak. Not every row has a clone size; where given, it reads once, few, many or a size class.

>TRBJ2-5|NA|TRBV11-3|NA
TGTGCCAGCAGCTTAGGGTTTCCGGGTGCTGAAGAGACCCAGTACTTC
CASSLGFPGAEETQYF
>TRBJ2-6|NA|TRBV6-1|NA
TGTGCCAGCCGGACGTCTGGGGCCAACGTCCTGACTTTC
CASRTSGANVLTF
>TRBJ2-3|NA|TRBV18|TRBD2
TGTGCCAGCTCACCACAGGGACTAGCGGAGTATTTT
CASSPQGLAEYF
>TRBJ2-1|NA|TRBV28|TRBD1
TGTGCCAGCCTCGACACAGGGGGCCTGTTCTTC
CASLDTGGLFF
>TRBJ1-1|once|TRBV25-1|NA
TGTGCCAGCACTGGGGGCACTTCGATCTACACTGAAGCTTTCTTT
CASTGGTSIYTEAFF
>TRBJ1-4|NA|TRBV21-1|NA
TGTGCCAGGGGGAGAGGTGAAAAACTGTTTTTT
CARGRGEKLFF
>TRBJ2-3|NA|TRBV5-6|NA
TGTGCCAGCAGCACCCAGATCTGGGGGCTAAGCCGGGATACGCAGTATTTT
CASSTQIWGLSRDTQYF
>TRBJ2-7|NA|TRBV14|NA
TGTGCCAGCAGCCCGCGAGGGGGGGCTTTCCACGAGCAGTACTTC
CASSPRGGAFHEQYF
>TRBJ2-1|NA|TRBV7-8|NA
TGTGCCAGCAGCCATTCCTCAGGGCAACCTAGCGTTGAGCAGTTCTTC
CASSHSSGQPSVEQFF
>TRBJ2-5|NA|TRBV6-1|NA
TGTGCCAGCAGTACTCAGGGAAGGGCAGGGGAGACCCAGTACTTC
CASSTQGRAGETQYF
>TRBJ1-6|NA|TRBV7-9|TRBD1
TGTGCCAGCAGCGAACGCAGGGGGAACTGGGAATCCCTCCACTTT
CASSERRGNWESLHF
>TRBJ2-7|NA|TRBV6-5|TRBD1
TGTGCCAGCAGTTACAGAGGGACAGTGTATGAGCAGTACTTC
CASSYRGTVYEQYF
>TRBJ2-2|NA|TRBV7-2|NA
TGTGCCAGCAGCTTAGAAACGGTGCTGTTTTTT
CASSLETVLFF
>TRBJ2-1|NA|TRBV7-9|NA
TGTGCCAGCAGCTTCTCTGGGACCTCCTACAATGAGCAGTTCTTC
CASSFSGTSYNEQFF
>TRBJ1-3|NA|TRBV11-2|NA
TGTGCCAGCAGTGGACCTCTGCCGGGAAACACCATATATTTT
CASSGPLPGNTIYF
>TRBJ2-5|NA|TRBV5-4|TRBD2
TGTGCCAGCAGCCGGGGACTAGCGGGACAAGAGACCCAGTACTTC
CASSRGLAGQETQYF
>TRBJ1-2|few|TRBV2|NA
TGTGCCAGCAGGGGAGGACAGTTTGGTTATGGCTACACCTTC
CASRGGQFGYGYTF
>TRBJ1-1|NA|TRBV5-4|NA
TGTGCCAGCAGCCCGGGCATTGGGCGGACTGAAGCTTTCTTT
CASSPGIGRTEAFF